Listed below are T cell receptor beta chains from one sample, sequenced in a study of shared clonotypes between healthy human individuals. Data came from immunoSEQ multiplex PCR; TCRdb stores just in-frame clones and leaves some out. The table shows hundreds of thousands of clones, with 90% to 96% occurring only once. The specimen sequenced was naive CD4+ T cells sorted from blood. The receptors derive from a woman aged 30 to 39 in good health. CDR3s include the opening cysteine and the closing phenylalanine or tryptophan. The order of the fields is clone size, V gene, J gene, D gene, CDR3 DNA, CDR3 protein. A D gene is named only where the DNA matches it firmly. The size of a clone is reported for some rows only, either as once, few or many, or as a class for expanded clones.

.	TRBV5-1	TRBJ2-5	.	TGCGCCAGCAGCTCCGGGACCGCGGCGTGGGAGACCCAGTACTTC	CASSSGTAAWETQYF
.	TRBV11-2	TRBJ2-1	TRBD2	TGTGCCAGCAGCCTACTAGCGGGAGGAGTCAATGAGCAGTTCTTC	CASSLLAGGVNEQFF
.	TRBV20-1	TRBJ2-7	.	TGCAGTTCCGGGCGGGGTAACGAGCAGTACTTC	CSSGRGNEQYF
.	TRBV15	TRBJ2-1	.	TGTGCCACCAGCAGAGATCTTGCGGGAAGGGGACATGAGCAGTTCTTC	CATSRDLAGRGHEQFF
.	TRBV9	TRBJ2-7	.	TGTGCCAGCAGCGTAGGAAACTCTGCTGACGAGCAGTACTTC	CASSVGNSADEQYF
once	TRBV19	TRBJ2-7	TRBD1	TGTGCCAGTAGTGCGGACAGGGACTTACGAGGGCAGTACTTC	CASSADRDLRGQYF
.	TRBV2	TRBJ2-6	TRBD2	TGTGCCAGCAGAGGGAGGGGCGAGGGGTTGCTCTCTGGGGCCAACGTCCTGACTTTC	CASRGRGEGLLSGANVLTF
.	TRBV7-9	TRBJ1-2	.	TGTGCCAGCAGCCAAGAACAGGGACTCGATGGCTACACCTTC	CASSQEQGLDGYTF
.	TRBV11-3	TRBJ2-1	.	TGTGCCAGCAGATCCGGGACACAGCCCTATGAGCAGTTCTTC	CASRSGTQPYEQFF
.	TRBV18	TRBJ2-7	TRBD1	TGTGCCAGCTCAAAGGGACAGGGGGCCCCCGAGCAGTACTTC	CASSKGQGAPEQYF
.	TRBV4-1	TRBJ1-1	.	TGCGCCAGCAGCCAATTTGGGACTGAAGCTTTCTTT	CASSQFGTEAFF
.	TRBV4-1	TRBJ2-7	TRBD1	TGCGCCAGCAGCCCCGGGACAGGGGACTACGAGCAGTACTTC	CASSPGTGDYEQYF
.	TRBV28	TRBJ2-7	TRBD1	TGTGCCAGCAGTTTTTGGGGACAGCGCTACGAGCAGTACTTC	CASSFWGQRYEQYF
.	TRBV27	TRBJ1-2	.	TGTGCCAGCAGTTTATTGGTCGGGGGTAACTATGGCTACACCTTC	CASSLLVGGNYGYTF
.	TRBV28	TRBJ1-6	TRBD1	TGTGCCAGCAGTTTACCCGGGACAGGGTTGGATTCACCCCTCCACTTT	CASSLPGTGLDSPLHF
.	TRBV5-6	TRBJ2-1	.	TGTGCCAGCAGCTTGGAAATACTCCTGAGCTCCTACAATGAGCAGTTCTTC	CASSLEILLSSYNEQFF
few	TRBV28	TRBJ2-7	.	TGTGCCAGCAGTTTACCCGGGCACGAGCAGTACTTC	CASSLPGHEQYF
.	TRBV29-1	TRBJ2-1	.	TGCAGCGTTGAAAGACTTCTGGCAAACAATGAGCAGTTCTTC	CSVERLLANNEQFF
.	TRBV11-2	TRBJ2-1	.	TGTGCCAGCAGCTTAACGGTGCCCTACAATGAGCAGTTCTTC	CASSLTVPYNEQFF
.	TRBV2	TRBJ1-3	.	TGTGCCAGCAGGATCTACGTGGCCGGAAACACCATATATTTT	CASRIYVAGNTIYF
.	TRBV5-1	TRBJ1-1	TRBD1	TGCGCCAGCAGCCACGTCCCGGGACAGGGAAGGAACACTGAAGCTTTCTTT	CASSHVPGQGRNTEAFF
.	TRBV28	TRBJ1-2	.	TGTGCCAGCAGTTTCGTCTCGGACGGCTATGGCTACACCTTC	CASSFVSDGYGYTF
.	TRBV10-1	TRBJ2-5	.	TGCGCCAGCAGTGGGACCGCACAAGAGACCCAGTACTTC	CASSGTAQETQYF
.	TRBV2	TRBJ2-7	.	TGTGCCAGCAGTGAGTACGTAAGGGGAGAGCAGTACTTC	CASSEYVRGEQYF